This T cell receptor (beta chain) was retrieved from a study of technical replicates of blood from a few donors. Deletions cut 3 bases from V and 2 bases from J, with 15 bases between. Germline V gene data show CDR1 as SGDLS and CDR2 as YYNGEE. The CDR3 loop spans 16 amino acids. The repertoire was sequenced with immunoSEQ multiplex PCR; TCRdb's copy has only in-frame clones and lacks some. The sample consists of some 56,000 clones, around 93% of them appearing once. This TCR derives from a human donor in good health. Some clones in this sample may be carry-over from other donors' samples. This chain joins TRBV9 and TRBJ2-1; D is perhaps TRBD2 (6 bases). The sequencing input was PBMCs. The CDR3 loop is CASSGTRGSPYNEQFF. Written as DNA, the CDR3 is TGTGCCAGCAGCGGTACCCGGGGGAGTCCCTACAATGAGCAGTTCTTC.